Following are 14 T cell receptor beta chains from one sample sequenced in a study of glioma-infiltrating T cells after dendritic cell vaccination. Time point: after dendritic cell vaccination, including at tumor progression/relapse. Libraries were prepared by immunoSEQ multiplex PCR; TCRdb keeps only in-frame clonotypes and omits some of them. The sample has about 64,000 clones; approximately 86% are singletons. Sequenced here: blood, sampled after dendritic cell vaccination. The source of these receptors is a human donor with glioblastoma.

This clone was recorded a few times. V usage is TRBV25-1 and J usage is TRBJ2-2; 9 bases map to TRBD2. Germline V gene sequence: CDR1 MGHDK, CDR2 SYGVNS. J was trimmed by 5 bases and V by 1 base; bases with no gene match: 11. The length of the CDR3 is 18 residues. CDR3 amino acids: CASSELGLAGRRTGELFF. The CDR3 DNA follows: TGTGCCAGCAGTGAATTAGGGCTAGCGGGGCGACGGACCGGGGAGCTGTTTTTT.

The chain combines TRBV18 with TRBJ1-2; possibly TRBD1 for D (5 bases). V dropped 3 bases and J dropped 1 base, with 12 bases sitting between them. CDR3 length: 15 residues. Germline V gene data show CDR1 as KGHSH and CDR2 as LQKENI. The CDR3 region has the DNA TGTGCCAGCTCACCTCCAAGGGGAGGTAACTATGGCTACACCTTC. Protein product: CASSPPRGGNYGYTF.

Points on this clone: A read error may produce the germline difference seen at one junction end. This chain uses TRBV7-7 with TRBJ2-3; D possibly corresponds to TRBD2 (7 bases). Germline lookup yields CDR1 SSHAT and CDR2 FNYEAQ (reference sequence). This CDR3 spans 14 amino acids. CDR3 sequence (DNA): TGTGCTAGCAGCAACAGGGAGGGCTTTGATACGCAGTATTTT. This translates into CASSNREGFDTQYF.

This chain joins TRBV11-3 and TRBJ2-2, with TRBD1 as a possible D gene (6 bases). This CDR3 region has 14 residues. V lost 4 bases, J lost 1 base, and 7 bases lay in between. Germline loops: CDR1 SGHNT, CDR2 YENEEA. This CDR3 is CASSSGQNTGELFF. The CDR3, as DNA: TGTGCCAGCAGCTCGGGACAGAACACCGGGGAGCTGTTTTTT.

The genes are TRBV29-1 and TRBJ1-5; 10 bases are a match to TRBD1. CDR3 length: 15 residues. V lost 8 bases and J lost 1; bases outside the gene matches: 8. CDR1 and CDR2 (germline): SQVTM, ANQGSEA. CDR3 nucleotides: TGCAGCTATGCCCAGGGACAGGGGAGCAATCAGCCCCAGCATTTT. It is translated as CSYAQGQGSNQPQHF.

The chain joins TRBV4-2 to TRBJ1-5, with TRBD1 matching 9 bases. The germline CDR1 and CDR2 sequences are LGHNA and YNFKEQ. The CDR3 totals 12 residues. V dropped 1 base and J dropped 15; count of bases not matched to a gene: 4. The CDR3 region is CASSQGDRERHF. DNA for the CDR3: TGTGCCAGCAGCCAAGGGGACAGGGAGAGGCATTTT.

The V call is TRBV19, the J call TRBJ1-5, with TRBD1 as a possible D gene (5 bases). Looked up from germline, CDR1 is LNHDA and CDR2 is SQIVND (reference sequence). This CDR3 has 15 residues. Trimming stripped 6 bases from V and 1 base from J, with 13 bases between. The CDR3 region is CASRTGPSSNQPQHF. As DNA, the CDR3 is TGTGCCAGTAGAACAGGCCCCAGCAGCAATCAGCCCCAGCATTTT.

This chain uses TRBV28 with TRBJ2-3; no definite D call. Germline-derived CDR1 and CDR2 are MDHEN and SYDVKM. The CDR3 consists of 16 residues. V was trimmed by 5 bases and J by 2 bases, leaving 17 bases between them. CDR3 in amino acids: CASSGTPYRVTDTQYF. CDR3 DNA: TGTGCCAGCAGTGGCACCCCCTACCGGGTCACAGATACGCAGTATTTT.

The chain links TRBV10-2 to TRBJ2-3, with D perhaps TRBD2 (6 bases). V lost 6 bases and J lost 4, with 11 bases in between. The CDR3 sequence is 13 residues long. Germline loops: CDR1 WSHSY, CDR2 SAAADI. In DNA form, the CDR3 reads TGCGCCAGCAGCCGAACGGGGGCAGATACGCAGTATTTT. Its protein product is CASSRTGADTQYF.

V is TRBV9 and J is TRBJ2-7; the match to TRBD1 covers 9 bases. This CDR3 has 18 amino acids. J gave up 4 bases and V 4 bases, and 18 bases lay outside the gene matches. Germline V CDR1 and CDR2: SGDLS, YYNGEE. The CDR3 DNA sequence: TGTGCCAGCAGCCTAGAGGGGAGTTTCGGACAGGGGATGTACGAGCAGTACTTC. Its translation: CASSLEGSFGQGMYEQYF. Full variable domain (remainder filled in from reference TRBV9 and TRBJ2-7): DSGVTQTPKHLITATGQRVTLRCSPRSGDLSVYWYQQSLDQGLQFLIQYYNGEERAKGNILERFSAQQFPDLHSELNLSSLELGDSALYFCASSLEGSFGQGMYEQYFGPGTRLTVT.

The chain has TRBV9 and TRBJ2-5, with 15 bases fitting TRBD2. CDR3 length equals 17 residues. V was pared by 0 bases and J by 4 bases, with 4 bases of the junction left unmatched. Germline V gene lookup returns CDR1 SGDLS and CDR2 YYNGEE. Here the CDR3 DNA reads TGTGCCAGCAGCGTAGCTCCGGGACTAGCGGGGGGAGAGACCCAGTACTTC. Translated: CASSVAPGLAGGETQYF. Full variable domain (rest looked up from reference TRBV9 and TRBJ2-5): DSGVTQTPKHLITATGQRVTLRCSPRSGDLSVYWYQQSLDQGLQFLIQYYNGEERAKGNILERFSAQQFPDLHSELNLSSLELGDSALYFCASSVAPGLAGGETQYFGPGTRLLVL.

This rearrangement joins TRBV10-3 to TRBJ1-3; D gene unclear. The CDR3 consists of 12 residues. Germline V gene lookup returns CDR1 ENHRY and CDR2 SYGVKD. Between the trimmed V and J ends, which lost 8 bases and 0 bases, there was a span of 5 bases. The CDR3 protein is CAIQNSGNTIYF. The DNA of the CDR3 is TGTGCCATCCAGAACTCTGGAAACACCATATATTTT.

This clone was seen only a few times. The genes are TRBV15 and TRBJ1-4, with D unresolved. Germline lookup yields CDR1 LNHNV and CDR2 YYDKDF (reference sequence). V lost 0 bases and J 0 bases, leaving 5 bases between the germline ends. The CDR3 contains 15 residues. The CDR3, as DNA: TGTGCCACCAGCAGAGATGTTACAACTAATGAAAAACTGTTTTTT. This translates into CATSRDVTTNEKLFF.

The rearrangement links TRBV7-9 to TRBJ2-2, with 8 bases that match TRBD1. Germline V lookup: CDR1 SEHNR, CDR2 FQNEAQ (reference sequence). The CDR3 loop spans 16 amino acids. V was clipped by 5 bases and J by 4 bases; unmatched bases: 9. The DNA of the CDR3 is TGTGCCAGCAGCCTCCAGGGGGCGCCGGTCACCGGGGAGCTGTTTTTT. Its translation: CASSLQGAPVTGELFF.